This passage covers 18 T cell receptor beta chains from one sample sequenced in a study of Ad26.COV2.S vaccination and SARS-CoV-2 variants. Treatment reported: over 15 received Ad26.COV2.S at low or high dose, single or two shots; about 5 received placebo; per-sample allocation not given. Repertoires come from day 63 after the first vaccine or placebo injection. Data came from immunoSEQ multiplex PCR; TCRdb stores just in-frame clones and leaves some out. The sample shows 380,000 or so clones, approximately 90% of them seen only once. Material: peripheral blood, obtained in a trial of Ad26.COV2.S vaccine versus placebo. Every receptor here comes from a person between 18 and 60 years old who received the Ad26.COV2.S COVID-19 vaccine or a placebo.

This sequence joins TRBV29-1 and TRBJ2-2; no firm D call. V shed 2 bases and J shed 1 base, with 11 bases lying between them. CDR1 is SQVTM and CDR2 is ANQGSEA in the germline V gene. This CDR3 has 15 residues. The CDR3 protein is CSVESAEVNTGELFF. The CDR3 DNA is TGCAGCGTTGAATCCGCGGAAGTGAACACCGGGGAGCTGTTTTTT.

The chain is built from TRBV24-1 and TRBJ2-2; D ambiguous. The CDR3 consists of 12 residues. Per germline, CDR1 KGHDR and CDR2 SFDVKD. Deletions cut 4 bases from V and 6 bases from J, with 5 bases between. CDR3 bases: TGTGCCACCAGTGAGAAGCCCGGGGAGCTGTTTTTT. Its translation: CATSEKPGELFF.

V usage is TRBV6-2 or TRBV6-3 and J usage is TRBJ1-4; possible D gene TRBD1, 6 bases. The CDR3 spans 14 residues. Between the trimmed V and J ends, which lost 4 bases and 8 bases, there was a span of 14 bases. Germline CDR1 and CDR2: MNHEY and SVGEGT. The CDR3 here is CASSSDSAVEKLFF. CDR3 nucleotides: TGTGCCAGCAGTTCGGACAGCGCGGTAGAAAAACTGTTTTTT.

The chain employs TRBV7-2 and TRBJ1-5; a weak D match, TRBD1 (5 bases). Trimming took off 8 bases at V and 4 bases at J, with 12 bases between the two ends. The CDR3 covers 13 residues. From germline, CDR1 is SGHTA and CDR2 FQGNSA. The CDR3 region has the DNA TGTGCCAGCTACCCGGGGGGGAATCAGCCCCAGCATTTT. It codes for CASYPGGNQPQHF.

This chain uses TRBV7-9 with TRBJ2-7; 10 nucleotides line up with TRBD1. With V trimmed by 4 bases and J by 2 bases, 2 bases remained unmatched. The CDR3 sequence is 14 residues long. Germline V CDR1 and CDR2: SEHNR, FQNEAQ (reference sequence). CDR3 bases: TGTGCCAGCAGCTCCGGACAGGGGGCCTACGAGCAGTACTTC. Translating gives CASSSGQGAYEQYF.

The chain has TRBV7-2 and TRBJ2-7, with 9 positions matching TRBD1. Trimming cost V 4 bases and J 6 bases; bases outside gene matches: 7. Germline CDR1 SGHTA, CDR2 FQGNSA. This CDR3 is built from 14 residues. The CDR3 region is CASSSGTGWSEQYF. As DNA, the CDR3 is TGTGCCAGCAGCTCCGGGACAGGGTGGTCCGAGCAGTACTTC.

This clone was seen more than once but under ten times. The chain links TRBV5-1 to TRBJ2-4; D is unclear. Looked up from germline, CDR1 is SGHRS and CDR2 is YFSETQ. The CDR3 runs 14 residues. V lost 8 bases and J lost 3, with 15 bases in between. The DNA of the CDR3 is TGCGCCAGTAAGAACGAGTTGGGCAAAAACATTCAGTACTTC. Translating gives CASKNELGKNIQYF.

The chain employs TRBV2 and TRBJ2-1; 8 bases agree with TRBD1. There are 16 residues in the CDR3. From germline, CDR1 is SNHLY and CDR2 FYNNEI. V lost 9 bases to trimming and J lost 9 bases; unmatched junction nucleotides: 19. In nucleotides, the CDR3 is TGTGCCAGTGCAAAGGGGCCGGGACAGGCCTTTGGTGAGCAGTTCTTC. It specifies CASAKGPGQAFGEQFF.

The chain joins TRBV7-2 to TRBJ1-2, with a possible D match to TRBD1 (5 bases). The germline V and J ends were trimmed by 1 base and 6 bases, with 12 bases remaining between them. This CDR3 region has 14 residues. Per the germline V gene, CDR1 is SGHTA and CDR2 is FQGNSA. CDR3 residues: CASSLGRGVHGYTF. CDR3 DNA sequence: TGTGCCAGCAGCTTAGGCAGAGGGGTTCATGGCTACACCTTC.

CDR3 region: CAWSPGQGSDEQYF. In DNA, the CDR3 is TGTGCCTGGAGTCCGGGACAGGGGAGTGACGAGCAGTACTTC. The V and J genes are TRBV30 and TRBJ2-7, with 10 bases fitting TRBD1. The CDR3 consists of 14 residues. Germline V CDR1 and CDR2: GTSNPN, SVGIG (reference sequence). Trimming took 2 bases from V and 5 from J; bases not matched to a gene: 6.

The chain is built from TRBV6-1 and TRBJ2-3; no definite D call. CDR1 is MNHNS and CDR2 is SASEGT in the germline V gene. The V end lost 0 bases, the J end lost 8 bases, and 9 bases lay between the germline ends. The CDR3 covers 13 residues. The CDR3 coding sequence is TGTGCCAGCAGTGAAGCGCGCTCTACTACGCAGTATTTT. Amino acid sequence: CASSEARSTTQYF.

This clone occurred once. This chain joins TRBV5-1 and TRBJ2-1, with D hard to call. The CDR3 is 17 residues long. CDR1 and CDR2 (germline): SGHRS, YFSETQ. Trimming cost V 0 bases and J 8 bases, with 21 bases left between them. The CDR3 is CASSLGLSPLGTDEQFF. CDR3 nucleotide sequence: TGCGCCAGCAGCTTGGGTCTGTCGCCGCTAGGCACAGATGAGCAGTTCTTC.

The chain joins TRBV28 to TRBJ1-5; D is uncertain. This CDR3 is built from 13 residues. Germline CDR1 is MDHEN and CDR2 is SYDVKM. Between the trimmed V and J ends, which lost 3 bases and 5 bases, there was a span of 8 bases. Written as DNA, the CDR3 is TGTGCCAGCAGTTTGAAGAAAGATCAGCCCCAGCATTTT. Encoded protein: CASSLKKDQPQHF.

Points on this clone: This specimen includes other DNA sequences encoding the same CDR3. This chain connects TRBV19 to TRBJ2-7; 9 bases match TRBD1. CDR1 is LNHDA, CDR2 SQIVND, per germline (reference sequence). The CDR3 is 12 residues long. In DNA form, the CDR3 reads TGTGCTAGCGGACAGGGGACCTACGAGCAGTACTTC. Translation: CASGQGTYEQYF.

This clone came up once. The chain links TRBV6-1 to TRBJ2-1; D might be TRBD2 (5 bases). This CDR3 has 13 amino acids. CDR1 and CDR2 from the germline V gene are MNHNS and SASEGT. Trimming cost V 5 bases and J 6 bases, with 11 bases left between them. The CDR3 coding sequence is TGTGCCAGCAGTACTCCCGCGGGCAATGAGCAGTTCTTC. Residues: CASSTPAGNEQFF.

The genes are TRBV6-4 and TRBJ2-1, with D unresolved. The V end lost 5 bases, the J end lost 5 bases, and 10 bases lay between the germline ends. Germline values: CDR1 MRHNA, CDR2 SNTAGT. The CDR3 covers 13 residues. CDR3: CASSSSAHNEQFF. In nucleotides, the CDR3 is TGTGCCAGCAGTAGCTCGGCCCACAATGAGCAGTTCTTC.

The rearrangement links TRBV11-2 to TRBJ1-2; D not resolved. There are 14 residues in the CDR3. Trimming stripped 1 base from V and 5 bases from J, with 11 bases between. CDR1 SGHAT and CDR2 FQNNGV come from the germline V gene. The CDR3 spells CASSLAGDAYGYTF. The CDR3 nucleotides read TGTGCCAGCAGCTTAGCCGGTGACGCGTATGGCTACACCTTC.

The chain combines TRBV9 with TRBJ2-5, with a weak D call TRBD2 (7 bases). V shed 8 bases and J shed 5 bases, with 19 bases lying between them. Germline assignment: CDR1 SGDLS and CDR2 YYNGEE. This CDR3 spans 14 amino acids. The CDR3 reads CARHKRGRGETQYF. The CDR3 DNA follows: TGTGCCAGACACAAGCGGGGTAGGGGGGAGACCCAGTACTTC.